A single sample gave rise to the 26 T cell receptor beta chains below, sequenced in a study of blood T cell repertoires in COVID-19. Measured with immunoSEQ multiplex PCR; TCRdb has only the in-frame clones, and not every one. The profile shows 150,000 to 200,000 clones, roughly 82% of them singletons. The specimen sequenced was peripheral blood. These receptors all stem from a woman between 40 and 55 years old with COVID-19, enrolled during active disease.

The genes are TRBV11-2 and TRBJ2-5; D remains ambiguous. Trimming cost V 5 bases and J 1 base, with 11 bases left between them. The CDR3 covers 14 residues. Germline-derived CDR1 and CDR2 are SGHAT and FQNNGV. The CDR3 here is CASSRTESQETQYF. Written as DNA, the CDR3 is TGTGCCAGCAGCCGAACAGAAAGCCAAGAGACCCAGTACTTC.

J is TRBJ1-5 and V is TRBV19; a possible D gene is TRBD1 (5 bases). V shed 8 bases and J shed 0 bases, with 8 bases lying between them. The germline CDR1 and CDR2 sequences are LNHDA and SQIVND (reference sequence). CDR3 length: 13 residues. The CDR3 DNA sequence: TGTGCCAGTCGACAGTATAGCAATCAGCCCCAGCATTTT. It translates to CASRQYSNQPQHF.

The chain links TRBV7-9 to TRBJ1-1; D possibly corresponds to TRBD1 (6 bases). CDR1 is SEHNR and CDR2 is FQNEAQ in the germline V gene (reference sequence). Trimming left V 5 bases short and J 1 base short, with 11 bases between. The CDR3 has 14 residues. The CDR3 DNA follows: TGTGCCAGCAGCCCGATGGGACAGAACACTGAAGCTTTCTTT. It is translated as CASSPMGQNTEAFF.

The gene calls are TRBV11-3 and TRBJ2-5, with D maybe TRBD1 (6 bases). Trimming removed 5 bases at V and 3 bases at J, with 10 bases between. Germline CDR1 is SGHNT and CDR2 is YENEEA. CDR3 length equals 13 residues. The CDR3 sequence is CASSPGQEETQYF. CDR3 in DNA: TGTGCCAGCAGCCCGGGACAAGAAGAGACCCAGTACTTC.

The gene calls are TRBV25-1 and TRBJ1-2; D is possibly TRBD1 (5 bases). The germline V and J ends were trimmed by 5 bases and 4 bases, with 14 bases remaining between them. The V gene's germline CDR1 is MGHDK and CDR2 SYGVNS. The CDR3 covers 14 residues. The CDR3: CASSPFGGSYGYTF. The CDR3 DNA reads TGTGCCAGCAGTCCCTTTGGGGGGAGCTATGGCTACACCTTC.

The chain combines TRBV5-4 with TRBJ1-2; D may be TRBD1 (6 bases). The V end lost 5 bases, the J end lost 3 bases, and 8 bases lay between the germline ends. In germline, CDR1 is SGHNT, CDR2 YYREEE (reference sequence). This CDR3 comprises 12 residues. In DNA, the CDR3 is TGTGCCAGCAGGGCAGGGGACTATGGCTACACCTTC. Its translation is CASRAGDYGYTF.

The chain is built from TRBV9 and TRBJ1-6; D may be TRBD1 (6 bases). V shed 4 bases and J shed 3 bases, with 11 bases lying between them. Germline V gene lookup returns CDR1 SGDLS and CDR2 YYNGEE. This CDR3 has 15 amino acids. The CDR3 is CASSTGDNYNSPLHF. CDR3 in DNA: TGTGCCAGCAGCACCGGGGACAACTATAATTCACCCCTCCACTTT.

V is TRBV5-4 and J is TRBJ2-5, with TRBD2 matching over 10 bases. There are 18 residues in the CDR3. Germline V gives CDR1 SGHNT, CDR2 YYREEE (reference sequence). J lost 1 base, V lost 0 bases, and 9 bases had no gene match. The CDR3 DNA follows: TGTGCCAGCAGCTTGGAGCCTAGCGGGAGTTGGGGCCAAGAGACCCAGTACTTC. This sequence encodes CASSLEPSGSWGQETQYF.

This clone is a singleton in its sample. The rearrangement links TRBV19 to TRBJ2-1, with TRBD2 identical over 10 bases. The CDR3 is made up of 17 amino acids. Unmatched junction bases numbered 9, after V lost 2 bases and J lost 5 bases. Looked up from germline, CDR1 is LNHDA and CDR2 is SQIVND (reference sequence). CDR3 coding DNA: TGTGCCAGTAGTATATGGGGGAGCGGGAGGGTCCACAATGAGCAGTTCTTC. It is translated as CASSIWGSGRVHNEQFF.

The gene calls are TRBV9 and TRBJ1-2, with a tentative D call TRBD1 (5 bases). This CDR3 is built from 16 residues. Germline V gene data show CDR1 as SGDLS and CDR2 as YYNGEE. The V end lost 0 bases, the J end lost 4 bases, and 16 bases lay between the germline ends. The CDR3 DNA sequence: TGTGCCAGCAGCGTAGGGCCAGGGAATGTTCTCTATGGCTACACCTTC. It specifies CASSVGPGNVLYGYTF.

CDR3 DNA sequence: TGCAGTGCTAGTAGGCTAGCGGGAGTGCGGGAGCAGTACTTC. As protein: CSASRLAGVREQYF. The chain is built from TRBV20-1 and TRBJ2-7, with 10 bases identical to TRBD2. Germline values: CDR1 DFQATT, CDR2 SNEGSKA (reference sequence). The CDR3 length is 14 residues. The J segment lost 7 bases and the V segment lost 3 bases, leaving 9 bases of the junction unmatched.

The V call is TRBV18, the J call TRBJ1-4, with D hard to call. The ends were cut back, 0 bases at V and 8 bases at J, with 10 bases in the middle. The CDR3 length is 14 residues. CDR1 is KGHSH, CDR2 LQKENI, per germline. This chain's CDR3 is CASSPPLEIEKLFF. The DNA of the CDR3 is TGTGCCAGCTCACCACCGTTGGAGATAGAAAAACTGTTTTTT.

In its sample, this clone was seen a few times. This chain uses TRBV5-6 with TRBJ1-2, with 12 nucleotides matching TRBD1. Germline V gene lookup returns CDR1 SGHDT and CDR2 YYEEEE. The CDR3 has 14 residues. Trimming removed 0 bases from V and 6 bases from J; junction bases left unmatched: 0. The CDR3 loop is CASSLGDRGHGYTF. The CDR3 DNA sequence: TGTGCCAGCAGCTTGGGGGACAGGGGGCATGGCTACACCTTC.

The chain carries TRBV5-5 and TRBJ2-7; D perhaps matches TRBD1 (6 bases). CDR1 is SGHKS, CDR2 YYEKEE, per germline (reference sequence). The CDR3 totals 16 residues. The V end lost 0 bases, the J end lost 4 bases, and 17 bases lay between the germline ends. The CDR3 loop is CASSLGIGTYYYEQYF. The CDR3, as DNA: TGTGCCAGCAGCTTGGGTATTGGGACATACTATTACGAGCAGTACTTC. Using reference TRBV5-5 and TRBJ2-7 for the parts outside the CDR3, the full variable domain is DAGVTQSPTHLIKTRGQQVTLRCSPISGHKSVSWYQQVLGQGPQFIFQYYEKEERGRGNFPDRFSARQFPNYSSELNVNALLLGDSALYLCASSLGIGTYYYEQYFGPGTRLTVT.

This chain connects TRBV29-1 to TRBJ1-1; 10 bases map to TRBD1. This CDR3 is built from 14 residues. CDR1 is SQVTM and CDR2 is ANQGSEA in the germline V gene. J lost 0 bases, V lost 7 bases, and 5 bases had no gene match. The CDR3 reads CSAGQGVLNTEAFF. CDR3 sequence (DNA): TGCAGCGCCGGACAGGGGGTCCTGAACACTGAAGCTTTCTTT.

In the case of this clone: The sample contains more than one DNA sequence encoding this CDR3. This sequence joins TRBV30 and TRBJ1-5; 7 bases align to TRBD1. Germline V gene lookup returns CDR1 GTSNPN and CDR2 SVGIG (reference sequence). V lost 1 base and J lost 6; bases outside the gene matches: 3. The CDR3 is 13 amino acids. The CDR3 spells CAWSGDSSQPQHF. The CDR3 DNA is TGTGCCTGGAGTGGGGACAGTAGTCAGCCCCAGCATTTT.

Here the CDR3 reads CASSPGQQYEQYF. The CDR3 DNA follows: TGCGCCAGCAGCCCGGGACAGCAATACGAGCAGTACTTC. V usage is TRBV5-1 and J usage is TRBJ2-7, with 7 bases identical to TRBD1. Germline lookup yields CDR1 SGHRS and CDR2 YFSETQ. The CDR3 loop spans 13 amino acids. V lost 4 bases, J lost 4 bases, and 5 bases stayed unmatched.

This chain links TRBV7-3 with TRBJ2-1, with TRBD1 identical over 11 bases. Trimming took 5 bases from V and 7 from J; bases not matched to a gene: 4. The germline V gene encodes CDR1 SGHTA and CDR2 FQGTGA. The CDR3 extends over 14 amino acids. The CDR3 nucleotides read TGTGCCAGCAGCCCGGACAGGGGGCAAAATGAGCAGTTCTTC. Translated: CASSPDRGQNEQFF. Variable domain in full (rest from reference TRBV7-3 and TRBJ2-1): GAGVSQTPSNKVTEKGKYVELRCDPISGHTALYWYRQSLGQGPEFLIYFQGTGAADDSGLPNDRFFAVRPEGSVSTLKIQRTERGDSAVYLCASSPDRGQNEQFFGPGTRLTVL.

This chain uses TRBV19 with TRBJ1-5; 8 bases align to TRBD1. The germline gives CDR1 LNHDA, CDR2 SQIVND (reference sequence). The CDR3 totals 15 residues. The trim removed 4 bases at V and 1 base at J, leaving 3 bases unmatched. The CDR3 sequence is CASSTRQGSNQPQHF. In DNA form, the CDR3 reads TGTGCCAGTAGTACACGACAGGGGAGCAATCAGCCCCAGCATTTT.

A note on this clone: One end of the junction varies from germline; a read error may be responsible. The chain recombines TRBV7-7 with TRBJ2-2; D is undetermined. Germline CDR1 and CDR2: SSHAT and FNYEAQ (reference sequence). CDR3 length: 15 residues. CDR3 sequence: CASSPHGANTGELFF. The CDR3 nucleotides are TGTGCTAGCAGCCCTCACGGAGCGAACACCGGGGAGCTGTTTTTT.

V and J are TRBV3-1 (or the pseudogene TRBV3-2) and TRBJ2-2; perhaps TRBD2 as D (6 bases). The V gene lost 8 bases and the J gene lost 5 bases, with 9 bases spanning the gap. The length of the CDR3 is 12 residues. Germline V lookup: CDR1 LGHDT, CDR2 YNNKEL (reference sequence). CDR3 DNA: TGTGCCAGCCTTGCGGGAACCGGGGAGCTGTTTTTT. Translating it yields CASLAGTGELFF.

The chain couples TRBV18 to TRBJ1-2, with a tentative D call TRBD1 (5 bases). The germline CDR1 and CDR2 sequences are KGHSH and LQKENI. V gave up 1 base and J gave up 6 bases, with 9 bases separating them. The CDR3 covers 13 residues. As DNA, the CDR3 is TGTGCCAGCTCACCACTTGGCAGGGATGGCTACACCTTC. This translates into CASSPLGRDGYTF. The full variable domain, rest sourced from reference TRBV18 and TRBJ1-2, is NAGVMQNPRHLVRRRGQEARLRCSPMKGHSHVYWYRQLPEEGLKFMVYLQKENIIDESGMPKERFSAEFPKEGPSILRIQQVVRGDSAAYFCASSPLGRDGYTFGSGTRLTVV.

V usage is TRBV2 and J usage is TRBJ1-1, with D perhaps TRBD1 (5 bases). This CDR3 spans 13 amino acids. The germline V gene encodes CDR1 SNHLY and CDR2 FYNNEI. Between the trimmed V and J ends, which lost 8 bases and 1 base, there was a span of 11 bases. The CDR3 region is CASHRGENTEAFF. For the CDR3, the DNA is TGTGCCAGCCACCGGGGGGAGAACACTGAAGCTTTCTTT.

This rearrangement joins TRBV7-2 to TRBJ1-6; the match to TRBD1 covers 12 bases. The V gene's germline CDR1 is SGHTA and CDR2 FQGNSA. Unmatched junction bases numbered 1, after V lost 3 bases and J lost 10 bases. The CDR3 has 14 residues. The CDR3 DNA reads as TGTGCCAGCAGCTTTGGGACAGGGGGCTCACCCCTCCACTTT. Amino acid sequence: CASSFGTGGSPLHF.

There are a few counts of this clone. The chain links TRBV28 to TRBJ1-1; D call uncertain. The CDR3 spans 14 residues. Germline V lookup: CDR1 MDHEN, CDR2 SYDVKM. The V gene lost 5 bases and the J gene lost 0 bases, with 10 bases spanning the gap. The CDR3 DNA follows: TGTGCCAGCAGTGCGGGTCCGATGAACACTGAAGCTTTCTTT. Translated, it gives CASSAGPMNTEAFF. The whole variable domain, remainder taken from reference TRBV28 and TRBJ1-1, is DVKVTQSSRYLVKRTGEKVFLECVQDMDHENMFWYRQDPGLGLRLIYFSYDVKMKEKGDIPEGYSVSREKKERFSLILESASTNQTSMYLCASSAGPMNTEAFFGQGTRLTVV.

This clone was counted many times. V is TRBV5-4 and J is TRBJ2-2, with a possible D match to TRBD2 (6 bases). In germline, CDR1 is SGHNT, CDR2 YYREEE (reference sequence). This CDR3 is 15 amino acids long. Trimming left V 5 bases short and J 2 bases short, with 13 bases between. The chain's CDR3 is CASSPGTLNTGELFF. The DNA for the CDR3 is TGTGCCAGCAGTCCCGGGACTCTTAACACCGGGGAGCTGTTTTTT.